This T cell receptor (beta chain) was sequenced during a study of CD8+CD57+ T cells in acquired aplastic anemia. Overall study: DNA recovered from sorted CD4+ and CD8+ cells had a mean of approximately 3.4 ug. Average CD4+ read depth in healthy donors was about 10.8 million reads. The study, taken as a whole, reports: A significant difference in CD8+ Simpson's diversity between patients and controls was not found.

Genomic DNA templated the TCR beta VDJ and CDR3 profiling. MiXCR, applied by TCRdb to the reads, yields one record per CDR3 protein. The repertoire holds approximately 380,000 distinct CDR3 sequences, with 65% to 75% as singletons. V dropped 2 bases and J dropped 10 bases, with 15 bases sitting between them. Germline V lookup: CDR1 SNHLY, CDR2 FYNNEI. The CDR3 length is 15 residues. The sample holds many counts of this clonotype. Its antigen is not identified. The rearrangement uses TRBV2 and TRBJ1-6; D call uncertain. Sequenced: sorted CD4+, CD8+, or CD8+CD57+ T cells (not recorded which) from PBMCs. The clonotype comes from a human donor in good health, serving as a control. The CDR3 region has the DNA TGTGCCAGCAGTGAATGGAGCCTTCTGGGATCACCCCTCCACTTT. Translating it yields CASSEWSLLGSPLHF.